This entry is about one T cell receptor beta chain. This sample was taken from a study of identical twins. V lost 10 bases and J 3 bases, leaving 19 bases between the germline ends. CDR1 is KGHDR and CDR2 is SFDVKD in the germline V gene. CDR3 length: 15 amino acids. Every one of the donors was a healthy Caucasian. Unique molecular identifiers were in the cDNA, with template-switch universal primer binding. A single record per CDR3 protein comes from TCRdb applying MiXCR to the 5' RACE reads. Among 500,000 to 550,000 distinct CDR3 sequences, 22% were seen once, and the ten largest hold about 0.91%. The same specimen was also included in a second study, on T cells expressing NK-cell markers.

The chain has TRBV24-1 and TRBJ2-3, with D perhaps matching TRBD1 (6 bases). The TCR was taken from a woman between 18 and 29 years old in good health. Material: CD4+ T cells sorted from blood. The CDR3 DNA is TGTGCCACTACGGCTTGGGACACTATGACAGATACGCAGTATTTT. This gives the protein CATTAWDTMTDTQYF.